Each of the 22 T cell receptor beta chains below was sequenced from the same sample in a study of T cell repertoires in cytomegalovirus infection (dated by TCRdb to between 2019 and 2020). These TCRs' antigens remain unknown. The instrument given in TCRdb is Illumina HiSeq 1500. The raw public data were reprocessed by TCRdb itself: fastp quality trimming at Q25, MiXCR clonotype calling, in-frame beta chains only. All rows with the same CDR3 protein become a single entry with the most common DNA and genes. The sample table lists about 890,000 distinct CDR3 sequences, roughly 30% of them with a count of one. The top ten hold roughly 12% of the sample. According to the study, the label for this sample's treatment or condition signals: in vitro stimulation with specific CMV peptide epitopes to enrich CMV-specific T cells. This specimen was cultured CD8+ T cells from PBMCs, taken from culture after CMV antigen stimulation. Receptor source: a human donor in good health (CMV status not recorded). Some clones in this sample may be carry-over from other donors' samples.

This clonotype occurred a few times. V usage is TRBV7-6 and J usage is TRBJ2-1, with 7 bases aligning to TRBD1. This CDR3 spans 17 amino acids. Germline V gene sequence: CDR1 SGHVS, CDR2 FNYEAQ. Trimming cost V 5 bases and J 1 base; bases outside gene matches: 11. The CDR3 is CASSPDNPTGSYNEQFF. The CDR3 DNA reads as TGTGCCAGCAGCCCCGATAACCCGACAGGGTCCTACAATGAGCAGTTCTTC.

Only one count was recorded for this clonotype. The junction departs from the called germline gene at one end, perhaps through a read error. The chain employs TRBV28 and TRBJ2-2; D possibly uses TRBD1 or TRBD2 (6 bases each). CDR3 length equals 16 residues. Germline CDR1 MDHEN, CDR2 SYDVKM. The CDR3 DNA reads TGTGCCAACAGTCCCCTCCGGGGGCTCGGGATCGGGGAGCTGTTTTTT. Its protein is CANSPLRGLGIGELFF.

The CDR3 spells CASSYSDYGVSNQPQHF. The CDR3 coding sequence is TGTGCCAGCAGTTACTCGGATTACGGGGTAAGCAATCAGCCCCAGCATTTT. The rearrangement uses TRBV6-2 or TRBV6-3 and TRBJ1-5, with no clear D. CDR1 is MNHEY and CDR2 is SVGEGT in the germline V gene. The V end was cut by 0 bases, the J end by 1 base, with 13 bases between. The CDR3 totals 17 residues.

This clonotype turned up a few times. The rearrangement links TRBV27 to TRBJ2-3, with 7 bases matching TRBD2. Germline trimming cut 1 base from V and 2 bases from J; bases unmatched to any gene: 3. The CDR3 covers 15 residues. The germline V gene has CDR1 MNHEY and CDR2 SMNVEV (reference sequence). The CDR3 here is CASSLWRGSTDTQYF. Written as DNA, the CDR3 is TGTGCCAGCAGTTTATGGCGGGGGTCCACAGATACGCAGTATTTT.

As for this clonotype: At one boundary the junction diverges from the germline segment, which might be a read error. The CDR3 reads CDSSLALRGATPPSKYNEQFF. The DNA for the CDR3 is TGTGACAGCAGCTTAGCGCTGAGGGGGGCGACCCCCCCCTCTAAATACAATGAGCAGTTCTTC. The chain combines TRBV7-2 with TRBJ2-1; the D call may be TRBD1 or TRBD2 (6 bases each). This CDR3 comprises 21 residues. Per germline, CDR1 SGHTA and CDR2 FQGNSA.

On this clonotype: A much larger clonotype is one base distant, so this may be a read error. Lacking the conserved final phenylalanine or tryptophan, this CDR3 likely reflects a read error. The chain's CDR3 is CASSLVTGTRYEQYS. The CDR3, as DNA: TGTGCCAGCAGTTTAGTGACAGGGACGCGCTACGAGCAGTACTCC. This chain connects TRBV12-3 or TRBV12-4 to TRBJ2-7, with 7 bases lining up with TRBD1. J lost 3 bases, V lost 1 base, and 6 bases had no gene match. This CDR3 is built from 15 residues.

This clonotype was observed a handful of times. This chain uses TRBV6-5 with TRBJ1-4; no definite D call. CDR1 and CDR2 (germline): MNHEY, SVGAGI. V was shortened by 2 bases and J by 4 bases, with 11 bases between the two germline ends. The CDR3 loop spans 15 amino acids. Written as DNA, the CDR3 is TGTGCCAGCAGTTACAACCGGGCCGTTAATGAAAAACTGTTTTTT. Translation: CASSYNRAVNEKLFF.

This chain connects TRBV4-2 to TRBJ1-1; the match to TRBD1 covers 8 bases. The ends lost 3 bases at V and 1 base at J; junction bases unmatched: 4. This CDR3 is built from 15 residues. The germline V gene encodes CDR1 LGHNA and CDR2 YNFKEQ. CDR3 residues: CASSQATGENTEAFF. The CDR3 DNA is TGTGCCAGCAGCCAGGCGACAGGGGAGAACACTGAAGCTTTCTTT.

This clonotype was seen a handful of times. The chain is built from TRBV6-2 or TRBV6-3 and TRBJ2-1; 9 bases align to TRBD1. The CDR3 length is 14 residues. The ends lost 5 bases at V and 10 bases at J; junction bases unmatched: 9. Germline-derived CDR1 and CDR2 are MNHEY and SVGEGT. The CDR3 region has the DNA TGTGCCAGCAGTCAGACAGGGGGGCTACTAGAGCAGTTCTTC. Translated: CASSQTGGLLEQFF.

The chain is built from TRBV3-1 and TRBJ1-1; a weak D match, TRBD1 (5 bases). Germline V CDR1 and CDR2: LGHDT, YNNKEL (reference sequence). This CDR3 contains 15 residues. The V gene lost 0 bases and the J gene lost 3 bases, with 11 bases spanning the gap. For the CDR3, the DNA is TGTGCCAGCAGCCAAGAGGGGGAGGAGGACACTGAAGCTTTCTTT. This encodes CASSQEGEEDTEAFF.

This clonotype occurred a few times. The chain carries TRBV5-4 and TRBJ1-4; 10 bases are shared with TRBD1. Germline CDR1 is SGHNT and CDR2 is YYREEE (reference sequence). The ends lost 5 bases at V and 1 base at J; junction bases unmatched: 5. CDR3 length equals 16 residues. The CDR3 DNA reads TGTGCCAGCAGTTCTGACAGGGGGCTAACTAATGAAAAACTGTTTTTT. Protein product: CASSSDRGLTNEKLFF.

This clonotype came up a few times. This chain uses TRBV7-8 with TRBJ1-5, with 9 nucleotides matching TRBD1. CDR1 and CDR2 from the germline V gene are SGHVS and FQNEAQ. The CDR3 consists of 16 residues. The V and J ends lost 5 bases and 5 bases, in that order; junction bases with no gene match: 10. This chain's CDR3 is CASSADRGWGDQPQHF. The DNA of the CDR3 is TGTGCCAGCAGCGCGGACAGGGGTTGGGGGGATCAGCCCCAGCATTTT.

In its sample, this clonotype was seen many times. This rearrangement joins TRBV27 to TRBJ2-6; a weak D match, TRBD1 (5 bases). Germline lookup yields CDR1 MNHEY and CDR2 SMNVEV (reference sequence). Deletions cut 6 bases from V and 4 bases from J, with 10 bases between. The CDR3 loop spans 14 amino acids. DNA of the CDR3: TGTGCCAGCAGCTTAGGGGCAGGGGCCAACGTCCTGACTTTC. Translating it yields CASSLGAGANVLTF.

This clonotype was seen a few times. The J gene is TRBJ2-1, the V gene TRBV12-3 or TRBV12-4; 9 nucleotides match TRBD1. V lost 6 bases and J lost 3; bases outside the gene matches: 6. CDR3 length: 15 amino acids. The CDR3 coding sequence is TGTGCCAGCAGCAAACAGGGGGCCCTCTACAATGAGCAGTTCTTC. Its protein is CASSKQGALYNEQFF.

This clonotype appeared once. The CDR3 coding sequence is TGTGCCAGCAGCTGGGCAGATGAAAAACTGTTTTTT. It translates to CASSWADEKLFF. The rearrangement joins TRBV5-5 to TRBJ1-4; D call uncertain. Deletions cut 3 bases from V and 6 bases from J, with 6 bases between. This CDR3 spans 12 amino acids. CDR1 is SGHKS, CDR2 YYEKEE, per germline (reference sequence).

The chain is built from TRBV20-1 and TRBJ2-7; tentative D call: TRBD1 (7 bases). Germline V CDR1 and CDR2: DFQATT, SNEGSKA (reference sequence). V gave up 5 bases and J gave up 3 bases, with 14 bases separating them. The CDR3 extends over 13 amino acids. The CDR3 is CSAGRTGRYEQYF. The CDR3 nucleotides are TGCAGTGCTGGGAGGACAGGCCGCTACGAGCAGTACTTC.

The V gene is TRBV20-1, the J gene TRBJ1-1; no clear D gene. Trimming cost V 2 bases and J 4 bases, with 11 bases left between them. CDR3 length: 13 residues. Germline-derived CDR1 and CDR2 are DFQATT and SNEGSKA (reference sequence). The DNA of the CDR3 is TGCAGTGCTAGATTTCGAAGATTCACTGAAGCTTTCTTT. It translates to CSARFRRFTEAFF.

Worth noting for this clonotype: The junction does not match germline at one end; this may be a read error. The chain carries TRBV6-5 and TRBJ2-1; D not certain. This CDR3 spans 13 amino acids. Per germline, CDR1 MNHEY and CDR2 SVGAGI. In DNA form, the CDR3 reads TGTGCCAGCAGTTATGGTCCATACAATGAGCAGTCCTTC. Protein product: CASSYGPYNEQSF.

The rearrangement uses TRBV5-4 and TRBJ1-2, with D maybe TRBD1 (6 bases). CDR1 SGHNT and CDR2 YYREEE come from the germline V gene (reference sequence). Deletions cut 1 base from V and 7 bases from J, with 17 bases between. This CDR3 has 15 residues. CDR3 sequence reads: CASSLFGGAMVGYTF. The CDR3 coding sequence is TGTGCCAGCAGCTTGTTCGGGGGCGCAATGGTTGGCTACACCTTC.

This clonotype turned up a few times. CDR3 in DNA: TGTGCCAGCAGCATGAACAGGGGCCGTGAAGCTTTCTTT. Protein: CASSMNRGREAFF. The chain couples TRBV7-6 to TRBJ1-1; 7 nucleotides agree with TRBD1. The CDR3 contains 13 residues. V dropped 5 bases and J dropped 7; count of bases not matched to a gene: 7. Germline assignment: CDR1 SGHVS and CDR2 FNYEAQ. Based on the CDR3 plus reference TRBV7-6 and TRBJ1-1, the full variable domain is GAGVSQSPRYKVTKRGQDVALRCDPISGHVSLYWYRQALGQGPEFLTYFNYEAQQDKSGLPNDRFSAERPEGSISTLTIQRTEQRDSAMYRCASSMNRGREAFFGQGTRLTVV.

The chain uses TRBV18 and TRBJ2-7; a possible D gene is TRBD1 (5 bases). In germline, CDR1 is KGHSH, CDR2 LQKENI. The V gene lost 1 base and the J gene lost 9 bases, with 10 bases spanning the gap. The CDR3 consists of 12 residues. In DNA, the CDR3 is TGTGCCAGCTCACCACTGGGGCCGAGGCAGTACGTC. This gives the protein CASSPLGPRQYV.

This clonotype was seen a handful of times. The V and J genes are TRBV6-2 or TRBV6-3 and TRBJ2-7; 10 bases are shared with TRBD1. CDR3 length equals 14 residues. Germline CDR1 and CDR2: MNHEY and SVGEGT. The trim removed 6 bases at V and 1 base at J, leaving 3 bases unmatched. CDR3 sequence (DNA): TGTGCCAGCAGCCGACAGGGGGCTTCCTACGAGCAGTACGTC. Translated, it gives CASSRQGASYEQYV.